This T cell receptor (beta chain) was identified during a study of shared clonotypes between healthy human individuals. Study-wide results and caveats: Among the subsets, naive ones generally showed larger estimated richness than memory ones. Rarefaction revealed incomplete sorted-subset sequencing despite large depth.

On this clone: The antigen remains unidentified.

Each subset's genomic DNA was shared equally among a number of immunoSEQ plates. Assay: immunoSEQ multiplex PCR; the TCRdb copy retains only in-frame clones and omits some. The data hold some 1,900,000 clones, with roughly 95% observed a single time. Selected positively for CCR7 and CD45RO-negative, naive CD8 cells excluded terminally differentiated effector memory CD45RA+ cells. V was shortened by 1 base and J by 5 bases, with 9 bases between the two germline ends. Germline values: CDR1 MGHDK, CDR2 SYGVNS. CDR3 length: 13 residues. The TCR was taken from a man aged 18 to 30 in good health. This sequence joins TRBV25-1 and TRBJ2-7; tentative D call: TRBD1 (5 bases). The sequenced material came from naive CD8+ T cells sorted from blood. CDR3 nucleotide sequence: TGTGCCAGCAGTGAATGGACCAGGGACGAGCAGTACTTC. Residues: CASSEWTRDEQYF.